This paragraph reports one T cell receptor (beta chain). What it binds is unknown. V lost 2 bases and J lost 6, with 8 bases in between. The length of the CDR3 is 13 residues. From germline, CDR1 is LGHNA and CDR2 YSLEER. The source of the sample is a study of T cells in Graves' hyperthyroidism and ophthalmopathy. There were TCR beta CDR3 regions amplified from RNA transcripts. During a first-round RT-PCR of the TCR CDR3, the HTBI primer set was used. MiXCR was run by TCRdb on the multiplex PCR reads, yielding one entry per CDR3 protein. The sample comprises about 620,000 distinct CDR3 sequences, 16% of which are singletons, and approximately 3.8% rests with the top ten. Study-wide results and caveats: The model predicted ophthalmopathy a median roughly 6.3 months before onset.

Patients aged 18 to 65 had newly diagnosed hyperthyroidism that had lasted under 2 months. Exclusion followed for patients with uncontrolled infection, other autoimmune disease, pregnancy or lactation. The rearrangement joins TRBV4-3 to TRBJ2-1, with a weak D call TRBD2 (5 bases). This TCR derives from a woman in her thirties with Graves' hyperthyroidism. Specimen: blood. CDR3 residues: CASSQTRVNEQFF. The CDR3 bases are TGCGCCAGCAGCCAAACTAGGGTCAATGAGCAGTTCTTC.